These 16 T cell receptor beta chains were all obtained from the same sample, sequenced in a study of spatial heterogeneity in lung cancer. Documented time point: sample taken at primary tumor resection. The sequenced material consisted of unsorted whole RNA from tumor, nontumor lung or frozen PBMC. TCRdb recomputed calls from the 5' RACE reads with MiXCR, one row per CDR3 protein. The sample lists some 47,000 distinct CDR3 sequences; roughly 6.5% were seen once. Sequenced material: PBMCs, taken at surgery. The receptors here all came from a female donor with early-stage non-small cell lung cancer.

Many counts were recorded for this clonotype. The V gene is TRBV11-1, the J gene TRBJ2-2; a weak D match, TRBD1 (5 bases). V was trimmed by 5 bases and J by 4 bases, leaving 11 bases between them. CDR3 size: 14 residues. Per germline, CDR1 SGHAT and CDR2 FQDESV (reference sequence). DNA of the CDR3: TGTGCCAGCAGCACAGGACCCTCCACCGGGGAGCTGTTTTTT. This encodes CASSTGPSTGELFF.

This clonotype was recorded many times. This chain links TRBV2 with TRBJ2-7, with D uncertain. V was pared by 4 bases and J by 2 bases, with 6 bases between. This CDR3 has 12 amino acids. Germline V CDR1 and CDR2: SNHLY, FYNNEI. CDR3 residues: CASSATAYEQYF. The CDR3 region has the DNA TGTGCCAGCAGTGCAACAGCCTACGAGCAGTACTTC. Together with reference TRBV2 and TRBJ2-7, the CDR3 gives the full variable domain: EPEVTQTPSHQVTQMGQEVILRCVPISNHLYFYWYRQILGQKVEFLVSFYNNEISEKSEIFDDQFSVERPDGSNFTLKIRSTKLEDSAMYFCASSATAYEQYFGPGTRLTVT.

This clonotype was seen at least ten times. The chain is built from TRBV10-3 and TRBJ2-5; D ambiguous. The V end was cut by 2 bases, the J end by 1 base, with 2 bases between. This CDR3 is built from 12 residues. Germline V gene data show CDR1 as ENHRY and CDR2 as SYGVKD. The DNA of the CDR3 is TGTGCCATCAGTGAGAGCCAAGAGACCCAGTACTTC. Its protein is CAISESQETQYF.

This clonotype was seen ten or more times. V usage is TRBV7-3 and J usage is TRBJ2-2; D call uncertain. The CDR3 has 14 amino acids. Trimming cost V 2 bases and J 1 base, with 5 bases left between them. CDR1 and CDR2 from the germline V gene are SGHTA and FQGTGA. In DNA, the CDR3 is TGTGCCAGCAGCTTAGACGGGAACACCGGGGAGCTGTTTTTT. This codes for CASSLDGNTGELFF.

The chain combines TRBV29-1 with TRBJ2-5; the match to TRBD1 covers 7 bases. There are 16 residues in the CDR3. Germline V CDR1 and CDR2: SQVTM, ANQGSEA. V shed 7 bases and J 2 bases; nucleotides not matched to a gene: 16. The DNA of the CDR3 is TGCAGCGCCAAATGGGGCTTGACAGGGTATCAAGAGACCCAGTACTTC. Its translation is CSAKWGLTGYQETQYF.

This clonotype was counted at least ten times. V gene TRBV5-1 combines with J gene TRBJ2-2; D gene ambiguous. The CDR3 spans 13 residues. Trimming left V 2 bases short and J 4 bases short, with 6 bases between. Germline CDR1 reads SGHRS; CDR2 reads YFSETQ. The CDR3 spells CASSFRITGELFF. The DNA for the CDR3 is TGCGCCAGCAGCTTCCGCATCACCGGGGAGCTGTTTTTT.

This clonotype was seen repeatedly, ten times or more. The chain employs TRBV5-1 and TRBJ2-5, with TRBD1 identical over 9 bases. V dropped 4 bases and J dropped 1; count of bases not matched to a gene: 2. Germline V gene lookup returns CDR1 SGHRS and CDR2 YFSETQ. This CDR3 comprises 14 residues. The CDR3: CASSVQGAQETQYF. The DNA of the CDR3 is TGCGCCAGCAGCGTACAGGGGGCCCAAGAGACCCAGTACTTC.

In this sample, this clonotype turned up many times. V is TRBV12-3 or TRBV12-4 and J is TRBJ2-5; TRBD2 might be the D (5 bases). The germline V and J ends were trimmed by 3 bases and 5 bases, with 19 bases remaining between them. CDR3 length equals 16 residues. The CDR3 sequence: CASSFEGAGPLETQYF. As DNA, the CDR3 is TGTGCCAGCAGTTTCGAGGGCGCGGGCCCATTGGAGACCCAGTACTTC.

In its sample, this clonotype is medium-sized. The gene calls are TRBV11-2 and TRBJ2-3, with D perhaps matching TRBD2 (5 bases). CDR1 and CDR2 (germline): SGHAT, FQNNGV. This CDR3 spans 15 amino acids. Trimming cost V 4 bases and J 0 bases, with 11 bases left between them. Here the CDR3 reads CASSSSGSSTDTQYF. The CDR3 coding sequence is TGTGCCAGCAGCTCCAGCGGATCTAGCACAGATACGCAGTATTTT.

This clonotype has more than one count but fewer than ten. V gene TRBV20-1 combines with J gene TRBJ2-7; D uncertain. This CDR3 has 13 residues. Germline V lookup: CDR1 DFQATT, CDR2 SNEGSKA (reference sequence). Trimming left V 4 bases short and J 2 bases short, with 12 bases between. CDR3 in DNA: TGCAGTGCTATCCCGGCAGCCACCTACGAGCAGTACTTC. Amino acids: CSAIPAATYEQYF.

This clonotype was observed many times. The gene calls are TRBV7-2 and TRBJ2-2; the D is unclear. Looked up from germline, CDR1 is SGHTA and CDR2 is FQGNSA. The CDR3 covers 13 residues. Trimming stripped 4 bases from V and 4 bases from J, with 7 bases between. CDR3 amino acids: CASSSPGTGELFF. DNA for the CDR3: TGTGCCAGCAGCTCACCCGGCACCGGGGAGCTGTTTTTT.

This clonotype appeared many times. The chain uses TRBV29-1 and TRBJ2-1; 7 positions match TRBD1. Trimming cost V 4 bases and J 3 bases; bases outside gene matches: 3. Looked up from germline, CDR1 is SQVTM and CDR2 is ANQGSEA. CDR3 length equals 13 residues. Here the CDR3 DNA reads TGCAGCGTTGGACAGGGTTTCTACAATGAGCAGTTCTTC. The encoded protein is CSVGQGFYNEQFF.

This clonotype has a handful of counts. The CDR3 reads CATSWTLELMSRETQYF. The CDR3 DNA sequence: TGTGCCACCAGCTGGACCTTGGAGCTCATGTCGCGGGAGACCCAGTACTTC. The chain combines TRBV15 with TRBJ2-5; no reliable D call. From germline, CDR1 is LNHNV and CDR2 YYDKDF (reference sequence). V lost 5 bases and J 5 bases, leaving 24 bases between the germline ends. The CDR3 loop spans 17 amino acids.

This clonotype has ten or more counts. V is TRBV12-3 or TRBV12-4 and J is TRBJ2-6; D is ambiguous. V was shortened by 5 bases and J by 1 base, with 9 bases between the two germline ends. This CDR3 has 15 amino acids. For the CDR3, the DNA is TGTGCCAGCAGTCTCAGGCGATCTGGGGCCAACGTCCTGACTTTC. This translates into CASSLRRSGANVLTF.

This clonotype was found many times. The CDR3 here is CASSLSRLANNEQFF. In DNA, the CDR3 is TGTGCCAGCAGCTTAAGTCGCCTAGCTAACAATGAGCAGTTCTTC. V usage is TRBV7-2 and J usage is TRBJ2-1; weak D call: TRBD2 (5 bases). Between the trimmed V and J ends, which lost 2 bases and 5 bases, there was a span of 13 bases. Germline V gives CDR1 SGHTA, CDR2 FQGNSA. The CDR3 consists of 15 residues. The full variable domain, rest sourced from reference TRBV7-2 and TRBJ2-1, is GAGVSQSPSNKVTEKGKDVELRCDPISGHTALYWYRQSLGQGLEFLIYFQGNSAPDKSGLPSDRFSAERTGGSVSTLTIQRTQQEDSAVYLCASSLSRLANNEQFFGPGTRLTVL.

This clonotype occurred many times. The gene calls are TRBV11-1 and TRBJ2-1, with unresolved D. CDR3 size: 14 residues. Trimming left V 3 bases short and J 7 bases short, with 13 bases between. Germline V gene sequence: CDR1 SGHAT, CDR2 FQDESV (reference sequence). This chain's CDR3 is CASSFSRALNEQFF. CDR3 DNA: TGTGCCAGCAGCTTCAGTAGGGCACTAAATGAGCAGTTCTTC.